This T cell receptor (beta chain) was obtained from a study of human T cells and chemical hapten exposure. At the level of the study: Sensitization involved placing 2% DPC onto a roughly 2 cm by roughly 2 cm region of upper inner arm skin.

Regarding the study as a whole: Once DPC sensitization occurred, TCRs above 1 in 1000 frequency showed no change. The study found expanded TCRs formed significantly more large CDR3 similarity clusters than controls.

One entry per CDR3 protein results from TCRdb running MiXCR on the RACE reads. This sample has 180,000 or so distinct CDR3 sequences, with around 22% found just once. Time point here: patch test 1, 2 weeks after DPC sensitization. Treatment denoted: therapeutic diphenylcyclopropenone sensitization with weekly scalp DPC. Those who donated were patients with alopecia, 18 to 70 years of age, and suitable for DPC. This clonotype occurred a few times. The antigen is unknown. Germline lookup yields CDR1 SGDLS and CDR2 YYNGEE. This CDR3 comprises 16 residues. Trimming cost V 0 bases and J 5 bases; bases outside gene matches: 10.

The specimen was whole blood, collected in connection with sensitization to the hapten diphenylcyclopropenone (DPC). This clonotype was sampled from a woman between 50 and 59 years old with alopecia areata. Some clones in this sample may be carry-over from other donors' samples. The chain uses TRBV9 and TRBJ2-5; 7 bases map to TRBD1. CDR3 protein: CASSVGDRASRETQYF. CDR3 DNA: TGTGCCAGCAGCGTAGGTGACAGGGCGAGTAGGGAGACCCAGTACTTC.